This entry concerns a single TCR beta chain. What it recognizes is unknown. TCRdb analysed the 5' RACE reads with MiXCR anew, one entry per CDR3 protein. Of approximately 410,000 distinct CDR3 sequences in the sample, roughly a quarter were seen once. After removal of 3 bases from V and 4 bases from J, the junction contained 9 bases not matched to a gene. The CDR3 contains 16 residues. This entry is derived from a study of T-cell memory formation after mild COVID-19. Study information: In these data, TCR clusters were largely donor specific.

Findings of the study overall: CD4/CD8 balance held among clones contracting day 15 to 85, and later expanders leaned CD4+.

V gene TRBV12-3 or TRBV12-4 combines with J gene TRBJ2-7; 10 bases match TRBD2. Specimen: PBMCs or a T cell subset sorted from them (not recorded which). The receptor was isolated from an adult woman who had mild COVID-19 (a few samples of this study predate the infection). Cell type and time point are not known. Here the CDR3 DNA reads TGTGCCAGCAGTTTCTTGGTAGCTAGCGGGGGATACGAGCAGTACTTC. Amino acid sequence: CASSFLVASGGYEQYF.